This entry describes one TCR beta chain. The specificity of this receptor is unknown. Base qualities are missing; no much larger clone stands one base away. This sample was included in a study of human T cells and chemical hapten exposure (dated by TCRdb to the early 2020s). Notes on the research overall: For sensitization, 2% DPC in acetone was applied to a 2 cm by 2 cm area of upper inner arm skin. Patch tests used Finn chambers with 0.01% DPC on the upper back, scored after 6 days by International Contact Dermatitis Research Group standards. The libraries were sequenced as a pool, and the TCR yield per sample differed mostly because of small variations in library volumes within the pool. The mostly female patient cohort included alopecia areata with under or over 50% scalp involvement, alopecia totalis and alopecia universalis. Patient blood was sampled pre-sensitization (week 0) and at 2, 6 and about 24 weeks after DPC sensitization. In alopecia patients, the study followed how the peripheral blood TCR repertoire changed in vivo over primary and secondary sensitization to diphenylcyclopropenone (DPC), a hapten. Under 30 alopecia patients gave blood for TCR sequencing at one to four time points (pre-sensitization, 2, 6 and 24 weeks). Throughout the study period of around 25 weeks, patients also received therapeutic DPC doses to the scalp every week. The study at large found these results: Alopecia, a presumed autoimmune disease, was present in all patients, so the immune response of the patients might differ from that of healthy individuals. After repeated subsampling, the strength of the expansion versus patch-test correlation and the threshold at which it became significant changed. The number of PT1 expanded TCRs positively correlated with patch test score, significant at thresholds 8, 16 and 32 but not 4. DPC sensitization did not change how many TCRs were above 1 in 1000 frequency, and no evidence was found of alterations in global repertoire structure. Expanded TCRs formed significantly more large CDR3 similarity clusters than pre-sensitization or healthy control sets, consistent with antigen-driven responses.

At the junction V is shortened by 5 bases and J by 0 bases; bases outside the gene matches: 10. The CDR3, from cysteine to phenylalanine, totals 18 residues. Here the CDR3 DNA is all that survives: 54 bases in frame from base 1. From the germline V gene, CDR1 is MNHEY and CDR2 is SVGEGT. Interpreted using the paper, the time point label stands for: patch test 1, 2 weeks after DPC sensitization. Explained via the paper, the treatment or condition label denotes: therapeutic diphenylcyclopropenone sensitization with weekly scalp DPC. Blood at each patch-test visit was drawn before the patch test was applied. Patients were considered eligible if aged 18 to 70, diagnosed with alopecia and deemed suitable for DPC therapy, and patients were excluded if pregnant. Total RNA was extracted from unfractionated whole blood that had been collected in Tempus Blood RNA tubes. Receptors were amplified or captured by RACE. TCRdb records NextSeq 500 as the sequencer. Library preparation attached unique molecular identifiers to individual cDNA molecules for quantitative, reproducible TCR counting. Each blood RNA sample was used to sequence both TCR alpha and TCR beta chains. Processing in the source paper ran as follows. A median of approximately 100,000 TCRs per sample was observed, with a range of roughly 20,000 to 750,000. V, J and CDR3 annotation of the TCR reads was performed with the Decombinator software suite. To make PS versus PT1 abundance plots, every sample was subsampled to the same number of TCRs (28,000). Expanded TCRs were defined as absent before sensitization and observed at least eight times at the 2-week time point. TCRdb passed the public sequencing reads through fastp at Q25 and MiXCR, retaining productive beta sequences. Rows are unified per CDR3 protein, each entry keeping the most common DNA and genes. The V and J calls shown here were made by TCRdb, not taken from the authors' results. The table for this sample lists around 120,000 distinct CDR3 sequences; roughly 15% of them were counted only once. The ten biggest clones cover about 0.9% of the sample.

The V and J genes are TRBV6-2 or TRBV6-3 and TRBJ2-6, with TRBD1 matching 7 junction bases. The origin of this receptor is a man between 18 and 29 years old with alopecia areata. Some clones in this sample may be carry-over from other donors' samples. Specimen: whole blood, collected in connection with sensitization to the hapten diphenylcyclopropenone (DPC). The CDR3 reads as follows: CASSPHRDRRSGANVLTF. DNA sequence: TGTGCCAGCAGTCCACACCGGGACAGACGCTCTGGGGCCAACGTCCTGACTTTC.